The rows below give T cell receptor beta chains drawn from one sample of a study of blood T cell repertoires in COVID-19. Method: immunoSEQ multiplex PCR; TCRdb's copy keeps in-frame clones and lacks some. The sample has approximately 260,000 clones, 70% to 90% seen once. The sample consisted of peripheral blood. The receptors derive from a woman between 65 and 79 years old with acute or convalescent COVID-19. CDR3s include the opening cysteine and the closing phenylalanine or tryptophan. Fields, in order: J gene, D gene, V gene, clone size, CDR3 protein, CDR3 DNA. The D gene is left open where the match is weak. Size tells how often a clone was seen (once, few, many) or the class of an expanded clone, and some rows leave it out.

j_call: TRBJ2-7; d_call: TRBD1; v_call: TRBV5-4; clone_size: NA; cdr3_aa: CASSPRAGTGGGFSEQYF; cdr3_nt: TGTGCCAGCAGCCCTCGTGCCGGGACAGGGGGCGGTTTCTCCGAGCAGTACTTC
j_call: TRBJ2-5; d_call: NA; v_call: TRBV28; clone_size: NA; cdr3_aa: CASKVTGTQYF; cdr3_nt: TGTGCCAGCAAAGTAACCGGGACCCAGTACTTC
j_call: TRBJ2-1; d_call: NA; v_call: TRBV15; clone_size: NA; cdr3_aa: CATSRVDSWEQFF; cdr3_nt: TGTGCCACCAGCAGAGTAGATAGTTGGGAGCAGTTCTTC
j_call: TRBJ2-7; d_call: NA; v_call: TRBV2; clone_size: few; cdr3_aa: CASKGPASLRAEQYF; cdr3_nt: TGTGCCAGCAAAGGGCCGGCTTCGTTGAGGGCCGAGCAGTACTTC
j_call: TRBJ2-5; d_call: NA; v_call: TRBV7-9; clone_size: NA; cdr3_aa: CASSLAGAGTQYF; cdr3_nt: TGTGCCAGCAGCTTAGCGGGGGCTGGGACCCAGTACTTC
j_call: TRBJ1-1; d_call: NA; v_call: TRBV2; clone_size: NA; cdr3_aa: CASRDPPGEAFF; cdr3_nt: TGTGCCAGCAGGGATCCCCCAGGGGAAGCTTTCTTT
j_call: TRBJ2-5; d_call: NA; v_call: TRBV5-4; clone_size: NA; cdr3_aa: CASSLAGVQETQYF; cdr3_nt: TGTGCCAGCAGCTTGGCCGGAGTCCAAGAGACCCAGTACTTC
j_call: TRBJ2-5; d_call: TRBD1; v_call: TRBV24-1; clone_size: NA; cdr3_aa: CATSDLSRDSKETQYF; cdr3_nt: TGTGCCACCAGTGACCTGTCACGGGACAGCAAAGAGACCCAGTACTTC
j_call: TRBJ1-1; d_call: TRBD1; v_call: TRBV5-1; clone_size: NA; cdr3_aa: CASSLASQGAFTEAFF; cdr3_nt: TGCGCCAGCAGCTTGGCTTCACAGGGGGCTTTTACTGAAGCTTTCTTT
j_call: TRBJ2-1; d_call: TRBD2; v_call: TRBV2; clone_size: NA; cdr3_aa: CASSVSGGSSLQFF; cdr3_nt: TGTGCCAGCAGCGTTAGCGGGGGGTCGAGCTTGCAGTTCTTC
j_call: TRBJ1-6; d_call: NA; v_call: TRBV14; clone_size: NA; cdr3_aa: CASKGPGNSPLHF; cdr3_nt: TGTGCCAGCAAAGGCCCAGGCAATTCACCCCTCCACTTT
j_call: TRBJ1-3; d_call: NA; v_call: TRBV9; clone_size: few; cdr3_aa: CASARYEGMNTIYF; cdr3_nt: TGTGCCAGCGCCCGGTACGAGGGTATGAACACCATATATTTT
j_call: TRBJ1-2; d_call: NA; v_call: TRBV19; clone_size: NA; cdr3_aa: CASSSFRRADGINGYTF; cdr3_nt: TGTGCCAGTAGCTCTTTTCGCAGGGCCGATGGAATAAATGGCTACACCTTC
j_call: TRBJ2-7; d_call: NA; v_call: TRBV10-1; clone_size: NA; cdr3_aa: CAQDWWDEQYF; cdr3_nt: TGCGCCCAGGACTGGTGGGACGAGCAGTACTTC
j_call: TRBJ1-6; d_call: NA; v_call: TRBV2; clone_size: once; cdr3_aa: CASTPTVLSYSPLHF; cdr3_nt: TGTGCCAGCACTCCGACAGTTTTGAGTTATTCACCCCTCCACTTT
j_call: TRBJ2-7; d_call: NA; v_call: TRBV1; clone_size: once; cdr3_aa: CTSSQGSIADYEQYF; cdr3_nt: TGCACCAGCAGCCAAGGTAGTATAGCGGACTACGAGCAGTACTTC
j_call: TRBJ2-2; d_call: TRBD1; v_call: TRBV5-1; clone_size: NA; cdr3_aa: CASSLGPGGRGSNTGELFF; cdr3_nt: TGCGCCAGCAGCTTGGGGCCAGGGGGCCGGGGGTCTAACACCGGGGAGCTGTTTTTT
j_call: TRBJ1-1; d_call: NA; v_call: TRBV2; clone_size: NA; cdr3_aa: CASIRQGNTEAFF; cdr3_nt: TGTGCCAGCATCCGTCAGGGGAACACTGAAGCTTTCTTT
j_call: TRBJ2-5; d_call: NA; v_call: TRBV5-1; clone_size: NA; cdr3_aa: CASSLGVRRGQQETQYF; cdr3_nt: TGCGCCAGCAGCTTGGGGGTTCGGCGGGGTCAGCAAGAGACCCAGTACTTC
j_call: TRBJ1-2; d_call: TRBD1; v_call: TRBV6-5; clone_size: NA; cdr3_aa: CASSSGQEGLGGYTF; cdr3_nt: TGTGCCAGCAGTTCCGGACAGGAGGGGTTGGGTGGCTACACCTTC
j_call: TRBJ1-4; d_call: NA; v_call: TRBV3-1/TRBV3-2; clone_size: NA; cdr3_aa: CASSQYGATNEKLFF; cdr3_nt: TGTGCCAGCAGCCAATACGGAGCAACTAATGAAAAACTGTTTTTT
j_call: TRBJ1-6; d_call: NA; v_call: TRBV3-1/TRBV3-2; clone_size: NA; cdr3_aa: CASSQGRGNSPLHF; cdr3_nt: TGTGCCAGCAGCCAGGGCAGGGGTAATTCACCCCTCCACTTT
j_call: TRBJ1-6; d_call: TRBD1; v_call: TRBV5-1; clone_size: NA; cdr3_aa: CASSLLNRGLLYSPLHF; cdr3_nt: TGCGCCAGCAGCTTGTTAAACAGGGGCCTCCTTTATTCACCCCTCCACTTT
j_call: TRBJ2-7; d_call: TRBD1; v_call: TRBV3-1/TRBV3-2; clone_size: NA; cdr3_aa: CASSPPGQFTYEQYF; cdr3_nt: TGTGCCAGCAGCCCCCCGGGACAGTTTACCTACGAGCAGTACTTC
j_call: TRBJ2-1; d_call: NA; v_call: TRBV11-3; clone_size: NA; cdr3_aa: CASSSPTGNEQFF; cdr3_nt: TGTGCCAGCAGCTCCCCGACTGGCAATGAGCAGTTCTTC
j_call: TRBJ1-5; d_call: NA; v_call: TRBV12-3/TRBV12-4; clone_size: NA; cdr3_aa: CASREISNQPQHF; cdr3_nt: TGTGCCAGCAGAGAGATTAGCAATCAGCCCCAGCATTTT
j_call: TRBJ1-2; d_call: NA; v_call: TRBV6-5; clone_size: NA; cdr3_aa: CARNSHRAFHNTF; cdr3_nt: TGTGCCCGAAATTCGCACAGGGCGTTTCATAACACCTTC